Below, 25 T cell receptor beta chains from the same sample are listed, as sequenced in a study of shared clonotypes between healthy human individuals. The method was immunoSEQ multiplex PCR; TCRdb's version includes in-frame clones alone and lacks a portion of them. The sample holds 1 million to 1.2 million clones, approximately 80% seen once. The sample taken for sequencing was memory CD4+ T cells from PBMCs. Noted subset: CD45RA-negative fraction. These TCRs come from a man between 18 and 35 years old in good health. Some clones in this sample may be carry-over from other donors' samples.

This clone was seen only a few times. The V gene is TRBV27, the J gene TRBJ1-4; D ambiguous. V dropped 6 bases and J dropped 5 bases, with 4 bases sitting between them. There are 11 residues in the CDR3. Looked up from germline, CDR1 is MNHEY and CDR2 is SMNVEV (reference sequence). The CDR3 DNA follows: TGTGCCAGCAGATTAAATGAAAAACTGTTTTTT. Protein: CASRLNEKLFF. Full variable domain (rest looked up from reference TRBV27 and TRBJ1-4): EAQVTQNPRYLITVTGKKLTVTCSQNMNHEYMSWYRQDPGLGLRQIYYSMNVEVTDKGDVPEGYKVSRKEKRNFPLILESPSPNQTSLYFCASRLNEKLFFGSGTQLSVL.

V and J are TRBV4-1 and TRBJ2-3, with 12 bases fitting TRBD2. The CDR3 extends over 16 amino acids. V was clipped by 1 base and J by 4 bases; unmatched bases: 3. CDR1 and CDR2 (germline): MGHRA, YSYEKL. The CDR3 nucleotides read TGCGCCAGCAGCCAAGGACTAGCGGGAGCGGCAGATACGCAGTATTTT. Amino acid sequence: CASSQGLAGAADTQYF.

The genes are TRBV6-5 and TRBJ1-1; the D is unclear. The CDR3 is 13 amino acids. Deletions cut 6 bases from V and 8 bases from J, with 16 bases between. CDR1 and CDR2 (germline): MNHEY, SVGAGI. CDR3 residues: CASSRPPGHEAFF. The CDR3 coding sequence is TGTGCCAGCAGCAGACCCCCGGGCCACGAAGCTTTCTTT.

CDR3 coding DNA: TGTGCCAGCAGCTTAGCGTTGAACCGGAACACTGAAGCTTTCTTT. Translating it yields CASSLALNRNTEAFF. The chain combines TRBV7-8 with TRBJ1-1; D not resolved. Germline-derived CDR1 and CDR2 are SGHVS and FQNEAQ. The CDR3 spans 15 residues. V lost 0 bases, J lost 1 base, and 9 bases lay in between.

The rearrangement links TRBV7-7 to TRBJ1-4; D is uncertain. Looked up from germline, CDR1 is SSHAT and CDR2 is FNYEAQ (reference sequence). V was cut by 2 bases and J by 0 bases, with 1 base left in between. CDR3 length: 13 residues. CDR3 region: CASSLTTNEKLFF. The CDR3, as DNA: TGTGCCAGCAGCTTAACAACTAATGAAAAACTGTTTTTT.

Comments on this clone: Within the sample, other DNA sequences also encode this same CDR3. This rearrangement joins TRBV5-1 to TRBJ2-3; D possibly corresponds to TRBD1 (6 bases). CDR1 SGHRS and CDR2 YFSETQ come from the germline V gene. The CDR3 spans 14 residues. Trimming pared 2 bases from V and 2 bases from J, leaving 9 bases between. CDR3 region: CASSLQGPTDTQYF. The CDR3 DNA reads TGCGCCAGCAGCTTACAGGGTCCCACAGATACGCAGTATTTT.

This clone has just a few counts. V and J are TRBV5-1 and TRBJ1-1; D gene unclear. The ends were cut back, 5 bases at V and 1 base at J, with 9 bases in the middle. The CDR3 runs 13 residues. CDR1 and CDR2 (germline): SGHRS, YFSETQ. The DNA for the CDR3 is TGCGCCAGCAGACTCAATACGAACACTGAAGCTTTCTTT. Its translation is CASRLNTNTEAFF.

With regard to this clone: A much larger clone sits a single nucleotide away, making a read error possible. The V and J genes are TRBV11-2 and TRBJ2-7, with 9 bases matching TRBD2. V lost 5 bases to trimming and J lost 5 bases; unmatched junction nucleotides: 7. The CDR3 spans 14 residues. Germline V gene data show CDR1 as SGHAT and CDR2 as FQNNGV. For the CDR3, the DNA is TGTGCCAGCAGCCCCCGGACTAGCGTCGACGAGCAGTACTTC. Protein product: CASSPRTSVDEQYF.

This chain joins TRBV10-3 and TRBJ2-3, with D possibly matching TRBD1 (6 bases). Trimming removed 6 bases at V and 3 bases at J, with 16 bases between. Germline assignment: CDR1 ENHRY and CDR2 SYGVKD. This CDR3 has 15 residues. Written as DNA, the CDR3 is TGTGCCATCAGCGCACAGGGCGGACCAACAGATACGCAGTATTTT. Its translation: CAISAQGGPTDTQYF.

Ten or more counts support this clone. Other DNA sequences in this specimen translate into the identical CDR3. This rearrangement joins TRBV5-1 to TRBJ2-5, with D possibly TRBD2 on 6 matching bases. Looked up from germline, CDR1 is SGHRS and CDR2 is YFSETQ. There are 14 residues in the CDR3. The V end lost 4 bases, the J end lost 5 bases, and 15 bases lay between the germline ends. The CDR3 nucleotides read TGCGCCAGCAGCGAGGGACTTACTGCCGAGACCCAGTACTTC. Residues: CASSEGLTAETQYF.

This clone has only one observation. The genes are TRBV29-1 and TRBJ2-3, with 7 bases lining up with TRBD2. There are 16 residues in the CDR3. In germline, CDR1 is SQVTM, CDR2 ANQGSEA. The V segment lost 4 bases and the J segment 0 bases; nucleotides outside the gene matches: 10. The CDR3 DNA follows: TGCAGCGTTGGGGGAGCGGGGTTTGCTAGCACAGATACGCAGTATTTT. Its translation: CSVGGAGFASTDTQYF.

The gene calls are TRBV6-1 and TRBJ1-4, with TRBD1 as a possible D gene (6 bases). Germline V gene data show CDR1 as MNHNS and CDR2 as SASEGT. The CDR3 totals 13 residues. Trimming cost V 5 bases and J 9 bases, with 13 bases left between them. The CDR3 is CASSTRTDQKLFF. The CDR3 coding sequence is TGTGCCAGCAGTACAAGGACAGACCAAAAACTGTTTTTT.

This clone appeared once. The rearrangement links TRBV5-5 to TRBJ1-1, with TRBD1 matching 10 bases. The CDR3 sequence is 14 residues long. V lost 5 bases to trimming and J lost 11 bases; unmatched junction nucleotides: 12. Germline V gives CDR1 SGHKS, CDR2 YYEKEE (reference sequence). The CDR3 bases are TGTGCCAGCAGGTGGGGACAGGGGCCTACGGGTGCTTTCTTT. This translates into CASRWGQGPTGAFF.

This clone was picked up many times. In DNA form, the CDR3 reads TGTGCCAGCAGCGTAGCCCCTTCTCTGGAGAATGAGCAGTTCTTC. This encodes CASSVAPSLENEQFF. This chain uses TRBV9 with TRBJ2-1; D call uncertain. Germline V gene sequence: CDR1 SGDLS, CDR2 YYNGEE. V was clipped by 0 bases and J by 7 bases, with 14 bases between them. This CDR3 region has 15 residues.

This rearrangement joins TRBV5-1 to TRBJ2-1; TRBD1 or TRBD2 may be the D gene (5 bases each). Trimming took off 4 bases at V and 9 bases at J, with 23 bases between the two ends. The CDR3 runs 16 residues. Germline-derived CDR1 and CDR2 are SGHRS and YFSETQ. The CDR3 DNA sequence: TGCGCCAGCAGCCGATCAGTGAGGGACGTTCCAAGTGAGCAGTTCTTC. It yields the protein CASSRSVRDVPSEQFF.

For the CDR3, the DNA is TGTGCCACTTCGGGGGCCTCCTCTGGAAACACCATATATTTT. It codes for CATSGASSGNTIYF. The gene calls are TRBV27 and TRBJ1-3; a weak D match, TRBD1 (6 bases). Trimming removed 10 bases at V and 0 bases at J, with 13 bases between. This CDR3 has 14 amino acids. From germline, CDR1 is MNHEY and CDR2 SMNVEV (reference sequence).

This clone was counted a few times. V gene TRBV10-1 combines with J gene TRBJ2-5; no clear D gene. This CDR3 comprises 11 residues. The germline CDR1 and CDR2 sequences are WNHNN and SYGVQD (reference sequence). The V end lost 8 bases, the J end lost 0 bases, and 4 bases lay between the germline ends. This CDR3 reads CASYYQETQYF. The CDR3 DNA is TGCGCCAGCTATTACCAAGAGACCCAGTACTTC.

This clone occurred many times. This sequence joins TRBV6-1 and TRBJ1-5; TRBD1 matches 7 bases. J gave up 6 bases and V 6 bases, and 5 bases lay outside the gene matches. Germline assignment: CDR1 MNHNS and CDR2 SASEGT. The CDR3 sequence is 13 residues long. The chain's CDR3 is CASSKDRVQPQHF. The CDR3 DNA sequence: TGTGCCAGCAGCAAAGACAGGGTTCAGCCCCAGCATTTT.

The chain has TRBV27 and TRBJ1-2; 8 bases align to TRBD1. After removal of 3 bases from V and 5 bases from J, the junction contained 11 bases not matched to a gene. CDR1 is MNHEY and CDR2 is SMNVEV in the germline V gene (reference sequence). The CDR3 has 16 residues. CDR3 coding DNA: TGTGCCAGCAGTTTGACCTACTCACAGGGGGGGTATGGCTACACCTTC. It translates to CASSLTYSQGGYGYTF.

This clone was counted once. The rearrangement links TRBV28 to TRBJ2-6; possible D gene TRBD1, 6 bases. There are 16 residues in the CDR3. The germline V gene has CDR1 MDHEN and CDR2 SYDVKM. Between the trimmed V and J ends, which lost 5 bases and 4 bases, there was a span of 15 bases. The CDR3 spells CASSHASGAGANVLTF. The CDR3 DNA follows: TGTGCCAGCAGTCATGCCTCAGGGGCCGGGGCCAACGTCCTGACTTTC.

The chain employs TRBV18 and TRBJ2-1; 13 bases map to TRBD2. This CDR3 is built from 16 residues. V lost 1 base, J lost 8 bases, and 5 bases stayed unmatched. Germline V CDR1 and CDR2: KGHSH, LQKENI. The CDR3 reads CASSPRTSGSVDEQFF. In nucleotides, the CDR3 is TGTGCCAGCTCACCACGGACTAGCGGGAGTGTGGATGAGCAGTTCTTC.

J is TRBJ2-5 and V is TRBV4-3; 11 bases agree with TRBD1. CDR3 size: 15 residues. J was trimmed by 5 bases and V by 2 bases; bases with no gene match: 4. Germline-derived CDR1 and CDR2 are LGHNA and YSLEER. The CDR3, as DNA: TGCGCCAGCAGCCAACAAAGGACAGGGGGCGAGACCCAGTACTTC. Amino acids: CASSQQRTGGETQYF.

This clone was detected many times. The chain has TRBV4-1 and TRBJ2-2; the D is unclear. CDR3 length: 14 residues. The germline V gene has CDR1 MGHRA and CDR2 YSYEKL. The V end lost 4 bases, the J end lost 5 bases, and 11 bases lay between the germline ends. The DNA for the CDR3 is TGCGCCAGCAGCCCGACCCCAGTTACCGGGGAGCTGTTTTTT. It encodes CASSPTPVTGELFF.

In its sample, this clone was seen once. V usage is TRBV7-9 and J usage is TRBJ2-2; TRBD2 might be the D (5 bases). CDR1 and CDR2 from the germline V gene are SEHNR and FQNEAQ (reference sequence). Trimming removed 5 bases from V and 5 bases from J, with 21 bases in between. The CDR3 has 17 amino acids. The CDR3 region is CASSRRARSEGTGELFF. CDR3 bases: TGTGCCAGCAGCCGGCGGGCGCGATCCGAAGGAACCGGGGAGCTGTTTTTT.

CDR3 residues: CASSLGGYEQYF. CDR3 nucleotide sequence: TGTGCCAGCAGTCTAGGCGGTTACGAGCAGTACTTC. The gene calls are TRBV6-5 and TRBJ2-7, with D unclear. The CDR3 spans 12 residues. CDR1 is MNHEY, CDR2 SVGAGI, per germline. V gave up 5 bases and J gave up 4 bases, with 9 bases separating them.